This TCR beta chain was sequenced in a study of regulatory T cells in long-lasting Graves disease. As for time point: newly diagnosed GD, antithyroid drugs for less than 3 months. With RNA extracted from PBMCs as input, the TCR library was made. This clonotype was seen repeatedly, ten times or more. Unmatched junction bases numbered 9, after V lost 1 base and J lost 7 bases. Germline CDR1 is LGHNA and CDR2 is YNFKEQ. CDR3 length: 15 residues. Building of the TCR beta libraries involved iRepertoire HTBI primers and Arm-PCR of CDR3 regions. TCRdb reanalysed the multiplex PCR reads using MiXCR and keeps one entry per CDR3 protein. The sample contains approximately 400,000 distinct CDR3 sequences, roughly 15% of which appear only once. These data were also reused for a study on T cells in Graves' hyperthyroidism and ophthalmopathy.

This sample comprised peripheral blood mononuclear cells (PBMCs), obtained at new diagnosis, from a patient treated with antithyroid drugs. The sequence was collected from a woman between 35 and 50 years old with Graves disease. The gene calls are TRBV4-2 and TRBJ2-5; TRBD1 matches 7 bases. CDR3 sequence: CASSQGGQSQGTQYF. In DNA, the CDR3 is TGTGCCAGCAGCCAAGGGGGACAGTCGCAGGGGACCCAGTACTTC.